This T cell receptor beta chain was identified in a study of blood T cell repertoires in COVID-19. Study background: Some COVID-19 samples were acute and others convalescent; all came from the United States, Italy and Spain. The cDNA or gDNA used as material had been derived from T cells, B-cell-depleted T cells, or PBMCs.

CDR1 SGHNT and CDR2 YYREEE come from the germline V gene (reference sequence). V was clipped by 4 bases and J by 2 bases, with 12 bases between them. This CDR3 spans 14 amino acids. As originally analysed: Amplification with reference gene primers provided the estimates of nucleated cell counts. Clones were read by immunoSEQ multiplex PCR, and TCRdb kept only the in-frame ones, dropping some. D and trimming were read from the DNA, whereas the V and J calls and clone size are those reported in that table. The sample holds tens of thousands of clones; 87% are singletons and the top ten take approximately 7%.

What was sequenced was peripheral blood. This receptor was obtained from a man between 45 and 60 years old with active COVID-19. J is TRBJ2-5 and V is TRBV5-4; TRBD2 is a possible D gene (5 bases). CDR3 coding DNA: TGTGCCAGCAGCCCGGAGGTGTTACAAGAGACCCAGTACTTC. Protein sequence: CASSPEVLQETQYF.